This TCR beta chain was profiled in a study of blood T cell repertoires in COVID-19. V shed 0 bases and J shed 5 bases, with 11 bases lying between them. Germline CDR1 reads SGDLS; CDR2 reads YYNGEE. The CDR3 sequence is 14 residues long. The repertoire was sequenced with immunoSEQ multiplex PCR; TCRdb's copy has only in-frame clones and lacks some. The sample holds about 330,000 clones, about 92% seen once. In this sample, this clone turned up once. The chain carries TRBV9 and TRBJ2-5, with a possible D match to TRBD2 (5 bases). This TCR was recovered from a woman aged 25-40 years who had recovered from COVID-19. The material sequenced was PBMCs or T cells enriched from blood (not recorded which). CDR3 loop: CASSVDGVWETQYF. As DNA, the CDR3 is TGTGCCAGCAGCGTAGACGGGGTATGGGAGACCCAGTACTTC.